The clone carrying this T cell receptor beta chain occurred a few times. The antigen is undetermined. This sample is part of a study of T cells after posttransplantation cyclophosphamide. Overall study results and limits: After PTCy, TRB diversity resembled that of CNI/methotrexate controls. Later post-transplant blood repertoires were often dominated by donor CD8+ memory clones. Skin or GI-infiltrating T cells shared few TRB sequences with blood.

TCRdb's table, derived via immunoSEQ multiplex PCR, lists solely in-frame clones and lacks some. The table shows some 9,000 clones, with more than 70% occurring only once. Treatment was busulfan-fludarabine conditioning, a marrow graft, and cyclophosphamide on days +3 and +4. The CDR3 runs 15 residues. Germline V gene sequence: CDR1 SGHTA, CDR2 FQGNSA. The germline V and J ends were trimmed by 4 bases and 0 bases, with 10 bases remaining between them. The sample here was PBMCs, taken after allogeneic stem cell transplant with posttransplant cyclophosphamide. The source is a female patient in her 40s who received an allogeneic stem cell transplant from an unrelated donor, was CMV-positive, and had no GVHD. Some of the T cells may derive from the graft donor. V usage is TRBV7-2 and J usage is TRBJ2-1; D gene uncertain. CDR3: CASSSVESSYNEQFF. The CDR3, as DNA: TGTGCCAGCAGCTCGGTAGAGAGCTCCTACAATGAGCAGTTCTTC.